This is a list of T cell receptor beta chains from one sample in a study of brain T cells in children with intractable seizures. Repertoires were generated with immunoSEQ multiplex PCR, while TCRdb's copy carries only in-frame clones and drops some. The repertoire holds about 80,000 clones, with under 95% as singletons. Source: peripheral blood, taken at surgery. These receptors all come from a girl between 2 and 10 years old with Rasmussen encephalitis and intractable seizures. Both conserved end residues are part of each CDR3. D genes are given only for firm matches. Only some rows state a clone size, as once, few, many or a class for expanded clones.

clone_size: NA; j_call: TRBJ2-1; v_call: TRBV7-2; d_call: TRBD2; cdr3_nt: TGTGCCAGCAGCTTAGTTGGGACTAGCGGGAGTATGGGTGAGCAGTTCTTC; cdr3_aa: CASSLVGTSGSMGEQFF
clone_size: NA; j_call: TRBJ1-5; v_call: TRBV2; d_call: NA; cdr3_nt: TGTGCCAGCAGCAGACCGGGACAGCCCCAGCATTTT; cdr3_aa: CASSRPGQPQHF
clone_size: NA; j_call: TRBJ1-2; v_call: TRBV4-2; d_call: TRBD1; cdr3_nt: TGTGCCAGCAGCCTAGGACAGGGGGCCCTCAATGGCCACACCTTC; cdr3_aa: CASSLGQGALNGHTF
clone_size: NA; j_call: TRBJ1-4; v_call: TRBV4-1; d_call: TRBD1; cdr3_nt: TGCGCCAGCAGCCCCGGAAGTGGACAGGGGCGTGAAAAACTGTTTTTT; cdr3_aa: CASSPGSGQGREKLFF
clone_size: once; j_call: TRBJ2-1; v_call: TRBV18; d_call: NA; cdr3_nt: TGTGCCAGCTCTCGGACCAAGAAATACAATGAGCAGTTCTTC; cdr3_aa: CASSRTKKYNEQFF
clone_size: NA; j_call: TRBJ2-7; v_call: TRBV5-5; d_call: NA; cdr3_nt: TGTGCCAGCAGCCCGAGGGCGGAGTCCTACGAGCAGTACTTC; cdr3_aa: CASSPRAESYEQYF
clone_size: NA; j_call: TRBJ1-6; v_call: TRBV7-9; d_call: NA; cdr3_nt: TGTGCCAGCAGCTTGCAGGGAGATAATTCACCCCTCCACTTT; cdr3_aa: CASSLQGDNSPLHF
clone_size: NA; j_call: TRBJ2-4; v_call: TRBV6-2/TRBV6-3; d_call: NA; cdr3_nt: TGTGCCAGCAGTTTACTTGCAGGGCGGTCCTCTCCTTACTTC; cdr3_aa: CASSLLAGRSSPYF
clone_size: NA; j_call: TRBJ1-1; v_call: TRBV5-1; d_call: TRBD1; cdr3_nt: TGCGCCAGCAGCCTAGAAGACAGGGGATACAAAGCTTTCTTT; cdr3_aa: CASSLEDRGYKAFF
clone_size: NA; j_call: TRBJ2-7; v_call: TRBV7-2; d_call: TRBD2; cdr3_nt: TGTGCCAGCAGGCGGGGGGTTGCCTACGAGCAGTACTTC; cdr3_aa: CASRRGVAYEQYF
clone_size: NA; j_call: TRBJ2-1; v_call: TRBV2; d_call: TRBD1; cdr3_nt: TGTGCCAGCAGGAGGACAGGGTCCGATGAGCAGTTCTTC; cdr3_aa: CASRRTGSDEQFF
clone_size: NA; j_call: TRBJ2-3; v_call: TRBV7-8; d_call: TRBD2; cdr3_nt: TGTGCCAGCAGCTCAACTAGCGGCATCTCAGATACGCAGTATTTT; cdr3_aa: CASSSTSGISDTQYF
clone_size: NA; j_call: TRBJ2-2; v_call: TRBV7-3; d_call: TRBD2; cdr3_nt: TGTGCCAGCAGCTTATTTGGGGGGGACACCGGGGAGCTGTTTTTT; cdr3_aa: CASSLFGGDTGELFF